This TCR beta chain was documented in a study of blood T cell repertoires in COVID-19 (dated by TCRdb to the early 2020s). Notes on the research overall: Samples from collaborators originated in the United States, Italy and Spain and spanned both the acute and convalescent phases of COVID-19. The sample metadata nearly always contained a de-identified subject ID, COVID-19 status, age in years and sex. The dataset comprised deeply sampled blood TCRbeta repertoires from subjects exposed to, actively infected with, or recovered from COVID-19. Where available, HLA class I and class II types were taken from metadata supplied by the sample provider and were not determined by assay-based typing. The material from the prospective study consisted of cDNA or gDNA derived from T cells, B-cell-depleted T cells, or PBMCs. The repertoires were made available in a free public database intended to serve as a resource for research on the immune response to SARS-CoV-2. The samples were drawn from the first 160 participants of the ongoing ImmuneRACE study and from 950 to 1,500 subjects provided by 6 global collaborators. The full study reports these points: The quantity of clinical and demographic metadata differed by source and by participant and was supplied without curation.

In the germline V gene, CDR1 corresponds to SGDLS and CDR2 to YYNGEE. The CDR3 starts with the cysteine, ends with the phenylalanine, and has 15 residues. The retained sequence is limited to the CDR3, 45 bases, with the frame set at the first base. V was cut back by 4 bases and J by 2 bases, leaving a gap of 15 bases between them. TCRbeta CDR3 regions were amplified from genomic DNA using the immunoSEQ Assay, a bias-controlled multiplex PCR. The published analysis was carried out like this. The number of nucleated cells in each sample was estimated from the amplification of reference gene primers within the assay. To quantify the absolute abundance of each unique TCRbeta CDR3 rearrangement, sequence reads were collapsed and filtered. For each sample, productive Simpson clonality was calculated by taking the square root of Simpson's diversity index across productive rearrangements. In TCRdb, the immuneACCESS table is reduced to in-frame sequences with V and J assigned. These tables do not hold every clone; where another copy was compared, an unresolved V gene accounts for under half, and the others remain unexplained. That table gives V, J and clone size, and the DNA gave D and trimming. The sample yields 100,000 or so clones; approximately 85% were counted once. Around 2% of the sample goes to the ten largest clones.

Collaborating institutions collected whole blood in K2EDTA tubes following their own protocols. For TCRbeta analysis, collaborator samples were shipped as frozen whole blood, as isolated PBMCs, or as DNA extracted from either sample type. As for this clone: Its specific antigen is unknown. No base-level quality is on record; no much larger clone is a single base apart.

This TCR was recovered from a human donor in a cohort sampled during active COVID-19. The V gene is TRBV9 and the J gene is TRBJ2-5; too little of a D gene remains to name it. Sequenced: peripheral blood. In nucleotide form, the sequence is TGTGCCAGCAGCACAAGACAAGGCTCGCAAGAGACCCAGTACTTC. This encodes CASSTRQGSQETQYF.